Presented here are 24 T cell receptor beta chains from one specimen sequenced in a study of HIV-infected patients and healthy controls. TCRdb called the 5' RACE reads again in MiXCR, with one record for every CDR3 protein. This table holds almost 65,000 distinct CDR3 sequences, about 19% found once. The sample taken for sequencing was CD4+ T cells from blood. Receptor source: a human donor in good health.

The chain has TRBV2 and TRBJ1-1; D uncertain. Between the trimmed V and J ends, which lost 0 bases and 1 base, there was a span of 15 bases. Germline V gene lookup returns CDR1 SNHLY and CDR2 FYNNEI. This CDR3 is built from 17 residues. This CDR3 is CASSEALPGRANTEAFF. DNA for the CDR3: TGTGCCAGCAGTGAAGCGCTTCCTGGACGAGCGAACACTGAAGCTTTCTTT.

The chain joins TRBV2 to TRBJ1-5; D call uncertain. CDR3 length equals 12 residues. Between the trimmed V and J ends, which lost 2 bases and 5 bases, there was a span of 4 bases. Germline V gene lookup returns CDR1 SNHLY and CDR2 FYNNEI. CDR3 sequence reads: CASSEPHQPQHF. DNA of the CDR3: TGTGCCAGCAGTGAACCCCATCAGCCCCAGCATTTT.

This clonotype has at least ten counts. The chain links TRBV18 to TRBJ1-1; TRBD1 might be the D (6 bases). Germline CDR1 KGHSH, CDR2 LQKENI. The CDR3 is 16 amino acids. V was trimmed by 4 bases and J by 0 bases, leaving 15 bases between them. The CDR3 DNA reads TGTGCCAGCTCACGCTCGGGGGGCACCTTGAACACTGAAGCTTTCTTT. This sequence encodes CASSRSGGTLNTEAFF.

The table lists this clonotype with many counts. The J gene is TRBJ1-1, the V gene TRBV6-5; D is ambiguous. Per germline, CDR1 MNHEY and CDR2 SVGAGI. V gave up 6 bases and J gave up 5 bases, with 13 bases separating them. The CDR3 length is 13 residues. CDR3 sequence: CASSPPGGTEAFF. CDR3 in DNA: TGTGCCAGCAGCCCACCCGGCGGGACTGAAGCTTTCTTT.

This clonotype was found a few times. The chain uses TRBV11-2 and TRBJ1-2; D is ambiguous. The V end was cut by 0 bases, the J end by 10 bases, with 15 bases between. CDR1 and CDR2 (germline): SGHAT, FQNNGV. The CDR3 length is 14 residues. As DNA, the CDR3 is TGTGCCAGCAGCTTAGATCTGGCAGCCCTGGACTACACCTTC. It is translated as CASSLDLAALDYTF.

The V and J genes are TRBV10-3 and TRBJ1-1, with 10 bases that match TRBD1. This CDR3 is built from 16 residues. The germline CDR1 and CDR2 sequences are ENHRY and SYGVKD. The ends lost 6 bases at V and 1 base at J; junction bases unmatched: 8. In nucleotides, the CDR3 is TGTGCCATCAGGCCGGGACAGGGGTCTGGGAACACTGAAGCTTTCTTT. Its translation is CAIRPGQGSGNTEAFF.

This clonotype has more than one count but fewer than ten. V usage is TRBV9 and J usage is TRBJ1-1; weak D call: TRBD1 (6 bases). The CDR3 contains 14 residues. CDR1 and CDR2 (germline): SGDLS, YYNGEE. V was clipped by 3 bases and J by 4 bases, with 13 bases between them. The CDR3 region has the DNA TGTGCCAGCAGCGCCGGACAGTCCGTCACTGAAGCTTTCTTT. It codes for CASSAGQSVTEAFF.

This clonotype was observed at least ten times. This chain links TRBV29-1 with TRBJ2-1; no firm D call. Germline V gene lookup returns CDR1 SQVTM and CDR2 ANQGSEA. Trimming cost V 0 bases and J 0 bases, with 12 bases left between them. The CDR3 is 16 residues long. In nucleotides, the CDR3 is TGCAGCGTTGAAGATCATAGGGCCAGCTCCTACAATGAGCAGTTCTTC. Protein: CSVEDHRASSYNEQFF.

V and J are TRBV6-2 or TRBV6-3 and TRBJ1-5; weak D call: TRBD1 (5 bases). Germline CDR1 MNHEY, CDR2 SVGEGT. V was cut by 8 bases and J by 7 bases, with 18 bases left in between. This CDR3 spans 14 amino acids. This chain's CDR3 is CASLSGVGGQPQHF. The CDR3 bases are TGTGCCAGCCTCAGTGGGGTTGGGGGGCAGCCCCAGCATTTT.

J is TRBJ2-5 and V is TRBV7-9; D is perhaps TRBD2 (5 bases). Germline CDR1 reads SEHNR; CDR2 reads FQNEAQ (reference sequence). The CDR3 runs to 13 residues. Trimming shortened V by 1 base and J by 7 bases, and 10 bases separated the two germline ends. The CDR3 DNA reads TGTGCCAGCAGCTTAGAGGCGGAGGCGACCCAGTACTTC. As protein: CASSLEAEATQYF.

There are a few counts of this clonotype. This chain connects TRBV6-2 or TRBV6-3 to TRBJ2-3; D not resolved. The CDR3 is 12 residues long. CDR1 and CDR2 (germline): MNHEY, SVGEGT. V was clipped by 6 bases and J by 5 bases, with 9 bases between them. Written as DNA, the CDR3 is TGTGCCAGCAGGGCTAGGATAGATACGCAGTATTTT. Translation gives CASRARIDTQYF.

This clonotype was detected ten times or more. This sequence joins TRBV4-1 and TRBJ1-1, with TRBD1 as a possible D gene (5 bases). CDR3 size: 19 residues. The germline V and J ends were trimmed by 0 bases and 1 base, with 21 bases remaining between them. CDR1 is MGHRA and CDR2 is YSYEKL in the germline V gene. This chain's CDR3 is CASSQDRPGLFVGNTEAFF. CDR3 nucleotides: TGCGCCAGCAGCCAAGATCGGCCAGGGCTATTCGTGGGGAACACTGAAGCTTTCTTT.

This clonotype has a handful of counts. The DNA of the CDR3 is TGTGCCAGTAGTAAGAGGTTGGGCGGGGGGAATGAGCAGTTCTTC. Translation gives CASSKRLGGGNEQFF. The chain links TRBV19 to TRBJ2-1, with 8 positions matching TRBD2. The CDR3 covers 15 residues. CDR1 is LNHDA, CDR2 SQIVND, per germline (reference sequence). With 4 bases clipped from V and 7 bases from J, the junction kept 9 bases outside the gene matches.

A remark on this clonotype: With a much larger clone just one base away, this may be a read error. The rearrangement links TRBV10-3 to TRBJ1-6; D not resolved. There are 16 residues in the CDR3. The germline V gene has CDR1 ENHRY and CDR2 SYGVKD. CDR3 protein: CAISELASSYKSPLHF. The CDR3 DNA is TGTGCCATCAGTGAGCTGGCGAGCTCCTATAAATCACCCCTCCACTTT.

This clonotype was seen more than once but under ten times. This chain links TRBV5-1 with TRBJ1-1; no firm D call. Trimming cost V 0 bases and J 7 bases, with 13 bases left between them. Looked up from germline, CDR1 is SGHRS and CDR2 is YFSETQ. This CDR3 contains 14 residues. CDR3 in DNA: TGCGCCAGCAGCTTGGTTGGAAGTGAGGATGAAGCTTTCTTT. It codes for CASSLVGSEDEAFF.

In this sample, this clonotype turned up a few times. The genes are TRBV5-5 and TRBJ2-1; D may be TRBD1 or TRBD2 (5 bases each). The CDR3 contains 12 residues. V dropped 1 base and J dropped 10 bases, with 9 bases sitting between them. Looked up from germline, CDR1 is SGHKS and CDR2 is YYEKEE (reference sequence). CDR3 loop: CASSLLGDEQFF. The CDR3 DNA reads TGTGCCAGCAGCTTGTTAGGGGACGAGCAGTTCTTC.

The V and J genes are TRBV6-2 or TRBV6-3 and TRBJ1-5; 11 bases map to TRBD1. Germline lookup yields CDR1 MNHEY and CDR2 SVGEGT. This CDR3 region has 19 residues. Unmatched junction bases numbered 10, after V lost 2 bases and J lost 1 base. CDR3 residues: CASSYHRDRGKVSNQPQHF. The CDR3 DNA reads TGTGCCAGCAGTTACCACCGGGACAGGGGGAAGGTGAGCAATCAGCCCCAGCATTTT.

Ten or more counts support this clonotype. This chain links TRBV29-1 with TRBJ2-7; D uncertain. CDR1 and CDR2 (germline): SQVTM, ANQGSEA. V lost 7 bases, J lost 5 bases, and 12 bases lay in between. The CDR3 sequence is 11 residues long. DNA for the CDR3: TGCAGCGCAAACGCTAGGGACGAGCAGTACTTC. Amino acid sequence: CSANARDEQYF.

This clonotype appeared a single time. The chain is built from TRBV9 and TRBJ1-2, with D maybe TRBD1 (5 bases). The germline V and J ends were trimmed by 4 bases and 4 bases, with 11 bases remaining between them. Germline lookup yields CDR1 SGDLS and CDR2 YYNGEE. CDR3 size: 13 residues. CDR3 sequence (DNA): TGTGCCAGCAGCCGTGGGACCGGCTATGGCTACACCTTC. Encoded protein: CASSRGTGYGYTF.

The rearrangement uses TRBV29-1 and TRBJ1-2, with a tentative D call TRBD1 (5 bases). V was cut by 4 bases and J by 2 bases, with 8 bases left in between. There are 12 residues in the CDR3. Germline V CDR1 and CDR2: SQVTM, ANQGSEA. The CDR3 sequence: CSVVQGNYGYTF. The CDR3, as DNA: TGCAGCGTTGTTCAGGGAAACTATGGCTACACCTTC.

This clonotype appeared a few times. The chain links TRBV5-4 to TRBJ2-4, with TRBD1 identical over 7 bases. The length of the CDR3 is 14 residues. Losses at the gene ends were 3 bases for V and 1 base for J; bases not matched to a gene: 1. Germline CDR1 SGHNT, CDR2 YYREEE (reference sequence). In nucleotides, the CDR3 is TGTGCCAGCAGCTCACAGGGGGCCAAAAACATTCAGTACTTC. It encodes CASSSQGAKNIQYF.

This clonotype was counted many times. The J gene is TRBJ2-5, the V gene TRBV12-3 or TRBV12-4; D gene uncertain. Trimming shortened V by 4 bases and J by 3 bases, and 3 bases separated the two germline ends. This CDR3 is built from 11 residues. This chain's CDR3 is CASSSKETQYF. The DNA for the CDR3 is TGTGCCAGCAGTTCCAAAGAGACCCAGTACTTC.

The sample holds many counts of this clonotype. The chain carries TRBV11-2 and TRBJ1-1, with D unclear. There are 12 residues in the CDR3. V dropped 2 bases and J dropped 8 bases, with 9 bases sitting between them. The germline CDR1 and CDR2 sequences are SGHAT and FQNNGV. The CDR3 protein is CASSLNGREAFF. CDR3 nucleotide sequence: TGTGCCAGCAGCTTAAATGGTCGGGAAGCTTTCTTT. Supplemented by reference TRBV11-2 and TRBJ1-1, the full variable domain reads EAGVAQSPRYKIIEKRQSVAFWCNPISGHATLYWYQQILGQGPKLLIQFQNNGVVDDSQLPKDRFSAERLKGVDSTLKIQPAKLEDSAVYLCASSLNGREAFFGQGTRLTVV.

This clonotype was counted a few times. This chain uses TRBV12-3 or TRBV12-4 with TRBJ2-5; D is uncertain. The CDR3 runs to 16 residues. V lost 1 base to trimming and J lost 4 bases, with 16 bases between them. The CDR3 DNA follows: TGTGCCAGCAGTTTAGTCATTGGCACGACCCTAGAGACCCAGTACTTC. Translation gives CASSLVIGTTLETQYF.